One and the same sample provided the 3 T cell receptor beta chains below, sequenced in a study of blood T cell repertoires in COVID-19. This table comes from immunoSEQ multiplex PCR, and its TCRdb copy is limited to in-frame clones, with some not included. This table has 150,000 to 200,000 clones, nearly 90% appearing once. What was sequenced was peripheral blood. The receptors were sampled from a young man who had recovered from COVID-19.

The rearrangement uses TRBV29-1 and TRBJ2-7; TRBD2 aligns across 7 bases. The CDR3 length is 15 residues. Germline CDR1 and CDR2: SQVTM and ANQGSEA. V lost 5 bases, J lost 2 bases, and 12 bases stayed unmatched. The CDR3 spells CSVPGGGSGPYEQYF. The CDR3 coding sequence is TGCAGCGTTCCTGGGGGGGGTAGCGGCCCCTACGAGCAGTACTTC.

This clone was counted a few times. The chain joins TRBV20-1 to TRBJ2-7, with D possibly TRBD2 on 7 matching bases. Trimming cost V 3 bases and J 1 base, with 16 bases left between them. The CDR3 totals 15 residues. The V gene's germline CDR1 is DFQATT and CDR2 SNEGSKA (reference sequence). As DNA, the CDR3 is TGCAGTGCTAGTGGGGGGGGCCAGGCGTCCTACGAGCAGTACTTC. It translates to CSASGGGQASYEQYF.

In this sample, this clone turned up a few times. The chain has TRBV6-5 and TRBJ1-2; D may be TRBD1 (5 bases). V gave up 7 bases and J gave up 8 bases, with 20 bases separating them. This CDR3 contains 14 residues. Germline V gives CDR1 MNHEY, CDR2 SVGAGI. Written as DNA, the CDR3 is TGTGCCAGCACCAACGTGCGGACATCCAGCGGCTACACCTTC. This codes for CASTNVRTSSGYTF.